The clone carrying this T cell receptor beta chain appeared a single time. Its antigen is as yet unknown. Moderately to severely active ophthalmopathy under 3 months, CAS at least 3, NOSPECS at least 4. Certain patients, namely those with other autoimmune diseases, uncontrolled infections, pregnancy or lactation, were excluded. This sample is drawn from a study of Graves' ophthalmopathy and Graves' hyperthyroidism. Study-level results: The model's prediction of ophthalmopathy progression had 70.59% sensitivity and approximately 77% specificity. Discriminating ophthalmopathy from stable hyperthyroidism, a 13-signature model attained a sensitivity of around 87% and a specificity of approximately 81%.

The germline V gene has CDR1 SGHVS and CDR2 FQNEAQ. The CDR3 loop spans 15 amino acids. V was shortened by 2 bases and J by 7 bases, with 17 bases between the two germline ends. Amplifying from RNA transcripts, the study obtained TCR beta CDR3 regions. A first-round RT-PCR used HTBI primers, followed by a second-round multiplex PCR. MiXCR, applied by TCRdb to the multiplex PCR reads, yields one record per CDR3 protein. Of around 170,000 distinct CDR3 sequences detected, 30% to 45% appear once; the ten largest clones hold approximately 5.5%. The sequenced sample was peripheral blood. This receptor was identified in a woman aged 35 to 49 with Graves' ophthalmopathy. The gene calls are TRBV7-8 and TRBJ1-1; D perhaps matches TRBD1 (5 bases). CDR3 protein: CASSLRGAGLVEAFF. Here the CDR3 DNA reads TGTGCCAGCAGCTTACGAGGGGCCGGGCTCGTTGAAGCTTTCTTT.